The sequence of this T cell receptor (beta chain) was determined in a study of graft-versus-host responses after intestinal transplantation. As to this clone: Its antigen is as yet unknown.

Assay: immunoSEQ multiplex PCR; the TCRdb copy retains only in-frame clones and omits some. The table records roughly 120,000 clones, about nine tenths of them present only once. This clonotype was sampled from a human donor who received an intestinal transplant. Sequences were derived from unstimulated CD4+ T cells sorted from spleen or lymph node cells, sampled before intestinal transplant.

CDR3 sequence reads: CAWSQTGTGYTF. The CDR3 nucleotides read TGTGCCTGGAGTCAAACAGGGACCGGCTACACCTTC. J is TRBJ1-2 and V is TRBV30, with D possibly matching TRBD1 (6 bases). CDR1 is GTSNPN and CDR2 is SVGIG in the germline V gene (reference sequence). Trimming left V 2 bases short and J 8 bases short, with 12 bases between. The CDR3 spans 12 residues.